The present T cell receptor beta chain was sequenced within a study of cytomegalovirus exposure and HLA in healthy donors. About the study: As released early, the data held 85 million to 95 million unique TCRs from HLA-typed donors. Most genotyped donors, approximately 81% of 350 to 500, had Caucasian-associated genetic ancestry. Regarding the study as a whole: Cytomegalovirus-associated TCR beta chains were listed, numbering 150 to 200.

Points on this clone: Its antigen is not identified.

With 60 Vbeta and 13 Jbeta primers, the PCR was carried out. This table comes from immunoSEQ multiplex PCR, and its TCRdb copy is limited to in-frame clones, with some not included. The table records 75,000 to 100,000 clones, about four fifths of them present only once. The CDR3 has 13 amino acids. Trimming removed 1 base from V and 6 bases from J, with 10 bases in between. Germline V CDR1 and CDR2: KGHSH, LQKENI. V is TRBV18 and J is TRBJ2-7, with no clear D. Sequenced sample: PBMCs. This clonotype originated in a man under 40 in good health and CMV-seronegative. CDR3 amino acids: CASSPLERSEQYF. The CDR3 DNA reads TGTGCCAGCTCACCACTTGAAAGGAGCGAGCAGTACTTC.